This is a list of T cell receptor beta chains from one sample in a study of blood T cell repertoires in COVID-19. Assay used: immunoSEQ multiplex PCR; TCRdb lists only in-frame clones, some missing. Here the sample spans fewer than 120,000 clones, around 80% being singletons. Sequenced input: peripheral blood. Receptors were obtained from a woman older than 75 with acute or convalescent COVID-19. CDR3s include the opening cysteine and the closing phenylalanine or tryptophan. A D gene is named only where the DNA matches it firmly. Expanded clones get a size class; other rows say once, few or many, or leave the size out.

>-|TRBV29-1|TRBJ1-5|-
TGCAGCGTTGAAGTTGCGGGAAATCAGCCCCAGCATTTT
CSVEVAGNQPQHF
>-|TRBV7-2|TRBJ1-2|-
TGTGCCAGCAGCCCCACCGGGACTCCCAACCCTGGCTACACCTTC
CASSPTGTPNPGYTF
>-|TRBV7-2|TRBJ2-3|-
TGTGCCAGCAGCTTAGTCGGCGGGGGCCCCACAGATACGCAGTATTTT
CASSLVGGGPTDTQYF
>TRBD2|TRBV7-2|TRBJ2-1|-
TGTGCCAGCAGCTACCACGGGGGGGAAAGCAATGAGCAGTTCTTC
CASSYHGGESNEQFF
>TRBD2|TRBV10-3|TRBJ2-7|-
TGTGCCATCAGTGAGGGGCTAGCGGGGGCTACCTACGAGCAGTACTTC
CAISEGLAGATYEQYF
>-|TRBV3-1/TRBV3-2|TRBJ2-4|-
TGTGCCAGCAGCCAGGGCAGGGAAAACATTCAGTACTTC
CASSQGRENIQYF
>TRBD1|TRBV5-4|TRBJ2-2|-
TGTGCCAGCAGCTTGGGGACAGGGGGCGACGGGGAGCTGTTTTTT
CASSLGTGGDGELFF
>-|TRBV11-2|TRBJ2-3|few
TGTGCCAGCAGCTTGCCGGGGACAGATACGCAGTATTTT
CASSLPGTDTQYF
>TRBD1|TRBV6-5|TRBJ2-7|-
TGTGCCAGCAGAAATACCGGGACAGGTGCCTACGAGCAGTACTTC
CASRNTGTGAYEQYF
>TRBD1|TRBV30|TRBJ1-1|-
TGTGCCTGGAACCCGACAGGGGGCAGGACTGAAGCTTTCTTT
CAWNPTGGRTEAFF
>TRBD2|TRBV28|TRBJ2-1|few
TGTGCCAGCAGTTTACCCCCTAGCGGGAACTACAATGAGCAGTTCTTC
CASSLPPSGNYNEQFF
>TRBD1|TRBV6-5|TRBJ2-5|few
TGTGCCAGCAGCAGGGGGCTGGGGGATCAAGAGACCCAGTACTTC
CASSRGLGDQETQYF
>-|TRBV28|TRBJ1-2|-
TGTGCCAGCGCCCCATTCAGAAATAGGGGCTTAGGCTACACCTTC
CASAPFRNRGLGYTF
>-|TRBV5-4|TRBJ2-5|-
TGTGCCAGCAGCCCGGGGGGCCCAGTTCGGCGGAGCAATAAAGAGACCCAGTACTTC
CASSPGGPVRRSNKETQYF
>TRBD1|TRBV19|TRBJ1-5|-
TGTGCCAGTAGGACGACAGGGAATAGCAATCAGCCCCAGCATTTT
CASRTTGNSNQPQHF
>-|TRBV19|TRBJ2-3|-
TGTGCCAGTAGTATAGGACTTCCGCGCTTGGGAGATACGCAGTATTTT
CASSIGLPRLGDTQYF
>TRBD2|TRBV7-2|TRBJ2-7|-
TGTGCCAGCAGTTTGGGACTAGCGGGATCCGAGCAGTACTTC
CASSLGLAGSEQYF
>-|TRBV28|TRBJ2-2|few
TGTGCCAGCCTGAAGGGAGATCGCACCGGGGAGCTGTTTTTT
CASLKGDRTGELFF
>TRBD1|TRBV7-8|TRBJ1-2|-
TGTGCCAGCAGTCCCCTAACCAGGGGGCGCGGTTGGAAGTACACCTTC
CASSPLTRGRGWKYTF
>TRBD1|TRBV18|TRBJ1-1|few
TGTGCCAGCTCACCATTTCAGGGGGACACTGAAGCTTTCTTT
CASSPFQGDTEAFF
>TRBD2|TRBV5-1|TRBJ2-5|-
TGCGCCAGCAGCTTGGTGCTAGCGGGAGGGAGCCAAGAGACCCAGTACTTC
CASSLVLAGGSQETQYF
>-|TRBV5-8|TRBJ2-5|once
TGTGCCAGCAGCTTGATTCAAGCCCGCTTGGGGAGGGAGACCCAGTACTTC
CASSLIQARLGRETQYF
>TRBD2|TRBV9|TRBJ2-2|-
TGTGCCAGCAGCCCAAGGACGGGGGGGGCAGCCGGGGAGCTGTTTTTT
CASSPRTGGAAGELFF
>-|TRBV5-4|TRBJ2-3|-
TGTGCCAGCAGCTTGGACAGGGACCCCACAGATACGCAGTATTTT
CASSLDRDPTDTQYF
>TRBD1|TRBV6-6|TRBJ1-5|-
TGTGCCAGTTGGACAGGGATTAGCAATCAGCCCCAGCATTTT
CASWTGISNQPQHF
>TRBD1|TRBV9|TRBJ1-3|-
TGTGCCAGCAGTCTTACTACAGGGGCTGGAAACACCATATATTTT
CASSLTTGAGNTIYF
>TRBD2|TRBV4-3|TRBJ2-2|-
TGCGCCAGCAGCCTTATCCTAGGGACTAGCGGAGCAGATTCCACCGGGGAGCTGTTTTTT
CASSLILGTSGADSTGELFF